One and the same sample provided the 31 T cell receptor beta chains below, sequenced in a study of blood T cell repertoires in COVID-19. Some clones are missing from TCRdb's copy, which holds only in-frame ones; the method was immunoSEQ multiplex PCR. The table records approximately 75,000 clones, 82% of them present only once. Sequencing was performed on peripheral blood. All receptors derive from a human donor in a cohort sampled during active COVID-19.

The chain joins TRBV29-1 to TRBJ2-1; 7 bases match TRBD2. With 2 bases clipped from V and 5 bases from J, the junction kept 12 bases outside the gene matches. CDR3 length: 16 residues. Looked up from germline, CDR1 is SQVTM and CDR2 is ANQGSEA. CDR3 in amino acids: CSVELMGGGLNNEQFF. The DNA of the CDR3 is TGCAGCGTTGAACTGATGGGCGGGGGTTTGAACAATGAGCAGTTCTTC.

This clone was seen more than once but under ten times. V usage is TRBV29-1 and J usage is TRBJ2-7; D gene uncertain. Germline CDR1 and CDR2: SQVTM and ANQGSEA. V was cut by 1 base and J by 0 bases, with 7 bases left in between. This CDR3 is 13 amino acids long. CDR3 region: CSVEGRNSYEQYF. The CDR3 nucleotides read TGCAGCGTTGAAGGGCGGAACTCCTACGAGCAGTACTTC.

The genes are TRBV6-5 and TRBJ2-7; D unresolved. There are 11 residues in the CDR3. V was shortened by 8 bases and J by 0 bases, with 5 bases between the two germline ends. Germline lookup yields CDR1 MNHEY and CDR2 SVGAGI. In DNA, the CDR3 is TGTGCCAGCGGAGTCTCCTACGAGCAGTACTTC. Translation: CASGVSYEQYF.

V and J are TRBV27 and TRBJ1-2, with D perhaps matching TRBD1 (6 bases). The V and J ends lost 3 bases and 6 bases respectively, with 11 bases between them. The V gene's germline CDR1 is MNHEY and CDR2 SMNVEV (reference sequence). The CDR3 contains 13 residues. As DNA, the CDR3 is TGTGCCAGCAGTTTCCCGACAGGCGATGGCTACACCTTC. Its protein product is CASSFPTGDGYTF.

The chain links TRBV7-9 to TRBJ1-1; D is unresolved. The CDR3 runs to 13 residues. The V and J ends lost 1 base and 10 bases respectively, with 13 bases between them. Germline-derived CDR1 and CDR2 are SEHNR and FQNEAQ (reference sequence). CDR3 protein: CASSLGSPRPAFF. CDR3 bases: TGTGCCAGCAGCTTAGGGTCACCCAGGCCAGCTTTCTTT. The full variable domain, in which reference TRBV7-9 and TRBJ1-1 provide the parts outside the CDR3, is DTGVSQNPRHKITKRGQNVTFRCDPISEHNRLYWYRQTLGQGPEFLTYFQNEAQLEKSRLLSDRFSAERPKGSFSTLEIQRTEQGDSAMYLCASSLGSPRPAFFGQGTRLTVV.

This rearrangement joins TRBV5-1 to TRBJ2-1; D is perhaps TRBD1 (6 bases). Deletions cut 3 bases from V and 5 bases from J, with 15 bases between. The CDR3 covers 15 residues. Looked up from germline, CDR1 is SGHRS and CDR2 is YFSETQ. The CDR3 region has the DNA TGCGCCAGCAGCTCCCCACAGGGCATCAACAATGAGCAGTTCTTC. It specifies CASSSPQGINNEQFF.

This chain links TRBV7-3 with TRBJ2-2; no definite D call. The germline V gene encodes CDR1 SGHTA and CDR2 FQGTGA. V was pared by 4 bases and J by 6 bases, with 6 bases between. The CDR3 covers 12 residues. CDR3 DNA: TGTGCCAGCAGCTCCGGTGCCGGGGAGCTGTTTTTT. This translates into CASSSGAGELFF.

This chain connects TRBV7-3 to TRBJ2-1; 10 positions match TRBD2. Germline-derived CDR1 and CDR2 are SGHTA and FQGTGA. The CDR3 is 15 residues long. The junction had 2 bases not matched to a gene; V was cut back by 2 bases and J by 4 bases. CDR3 in amino acids: CASSLASGGYNEQFF. The CDR3 DNA reads TGTGCCAGCAGCTTAGCTAGCGGGGGTTACAATGAGCAGTTCTTC.

This clone has just a few counts. The chain combines TRBV5-4 with TRBJ1-4, with a weak D call TRBD1 (5 bases). This CDR3 comprises 15 residues. Germline lookup yields CDR1 SGHNT and CDR2 YYREEE (reference sequence). V lost 1 base and J lost 4, with 11 bases in between. The CDR3 nucleotides read TGTGCCAGCAGCTTGAACCAGGGTGGTAATGAAAAACTGTTTTTT. This codes for CASSLNQGGNEKLFF.

The chain is built from TRBV19 and TRBJ2-3, with D unresolved. Per germline, CDR1 LNHDA and CDR2 SQIVND (reference sequence). CDR3 length: 15 residues. V was pared by 4 bases and J by 7 bases, with 18 bases between. The DNA of the CDR3 is TGTGCCAGTAGTAATTCCCACGCGGCAGCCCATACGCAGTATTTT. It is translated as CASSNSHAAAHTQYF. Using reference TRBV19 and TRBJ2-3 for the parts outside the CDR3, the full variable domain is DGGITQSPKYLFRKEGQNVTLSCEQNLNHDAMYWYRQDPGQGLRLIYYSQIVNDFQKGDIAEGYSVSREKKESFPLTVTSAQKNPTAFYLCASSNSHAAAHTQYFGPGTRLTVL.

The chain uses TRBV6-4 and TRBJ1-6; D is perhaps TRBD1 (5 bases). V was clipped by 1 base and J by 7 bases, with 5 bases between them. Germline loops: CDR1 MRHNA, CDR2 SNTAGT. This CDR3 contains 13 residues. As DNA, the CDR3 is TGTGCCAGCAGTGACTACAGGAATTCACCCCTCCACTTT. This encodes CASSDYRNSPLHF.

The chain joins TRBV11-2 to TRBJ2-5; TRBD2 matches 14 bases. The ends lost 5 bases at V and 7 bases at J; junction bases unmatched: 3. Germline CDR1 is SGHAT and CDR2 is FQNNGV. The CDR3 spans 14 residues. DNA for the CDR3: TGTGCCAGCAGCGCCGGGACTAGCGGGGGGACCCAGTACTTC. Translated: CASSAGTSGGTQYF.

The V gene is TRBV6-6, the J gene TRBJ1-1; D is possibly TRBD1 (5 bases). From germline, CDR1 is MNHNY and CDR2 SVGAGI (reference sequence). V was trimmed by 6 bases and J by 1 base, leaving 15 bases between them. The CDR3 is 15 amino acids. The CDR3 reads CASSRPQGRNTEAFF. The CDR3 region has the DNA TGTGCCAGCAGCCGACCGCAGGGTAGGAACACTGAAGCTTTCTTT.

This sequence joins TRBV18 and TRBJ1-4, with 9 bases that match TRBD1. V lost 6 bases to trimming and J lost 7 bases; unmatched junction nucleotides: 9. This CDR3 is 15 amino acids long. The germline CDR1 and CDR2 sequences are KGHSH and LQKENI. DNA of the CDR3: TGTGCCAGCTCTCTCACAGGGGGCGCGGGTGAAAAACTGTTTTTT. It translates to CASSLTGGAGEKLFF.

There are a few counts of this clone. This chain joins TRBV7-2 and TRBJ1-6; 9 bases line up with TRBD1. Trimming took 2 bases from V and 10 from J; bases not matched to a gene: 9. The CDR3 length is 16 residues. The germline V gene has CDR1 SGHTA and CDR2 FQGNSA. CDR3 residues: CASSLPSGTGRSPLHF. The DNA for the CDR3 is TGTGCCAGCAGCTTACCATCCGGGACAGGGAGATCACCCCTCCACTTT.

Comment on this clone: One junction end disagrees with the germline gene, perhaps due to a read error. The chain combines TRBV7-7 with TRBJ2-1, with 14 bases fitting TRBD2. CDR1 and CDR2 from the germline V gene are SSHAT and FNYEAQ (reference sequence). This CDR3 comprises 16 residues. DNA for the CDR3: TGTGCTAGCAGCTCGTCGACTAGCGGGGGGGCCAATGAGCAGTTCTTC. Its translation is CASSSSTSGGANEQFF. The whole variable domain, remainder taken from reference TRBV7-7 and TRBJ2-1, is GAGVSQSPRYKVTKRGQDVTLRCDPISSHATLYWYQQALGQGPEFLTYFNYEAQPDKSGLPSDRFSAERPEGSISTLTIQRTEQRDSAMYRCASSSSTSGGANEQFFGPGTRLTVL.

This clone was observed once. This rearrangement joins TRBV27 to TRBJ2-6, with D tentatively TRBD1 (6 bases). Trimming shortened V by 0 bases and J by 1 base, and 7 bases separated the two germline ends. CDR3 length: 16 amino acids. Looked up from germline, CDR1 is MNHEY and CDR2 is SMNVEV (reference sequence). The CDR3 loop is CASSLSRGSGANVLTF. DNA of the CDR3: TGTGCCAGCAGTTTATCGAGGGGGTCTGGGGCCAACGTCCTGACTTTC.

V and J are TRBV19 and TRBJ2-6, with 8 bases fitting TRBD1. Germline V gives CDR1 LNHDA, CDR2 SQIVND (reference sequence). V trimming: 6 bases; J trimming: 2 bases; junction bases outside the gene matches: 9. The CDR3 runs to 17 residues. The CDR3 loop is CASRTTFRGPGANVLTF. In DNA form, the CDR3 reads TGTGCCAGTAGGACAACATTCAGGGGGCCTGGGGCCAACGTCCTGACTTTC.

The genes are TRBV10-1 and TRBJ2-7, with unresolved D. CDR1 and CDR2 (germline): WNHNN, SYGVQD (reference sequence). Trimming removed 2 bases from V and 2 bases from J, with 7 bases in between. The length of the CDR3 is 13 residues. CDR3 sequence reads: CASSEQATYEQYF. CDR3 DNA: TGCGCCAGCAGTGAGCAGGCCACCTACGAGCAGTACTTC.

In regard to this clone: One end of the junction is discordant with germline, which a read error may explain. The chain uses TRBV5-1 and TRBJ2-1, with 9 bases fitting TRBD1. There are 14 residues in the CDR3. Per the germline V gene, CDR1 is SGHRS and CDR2 is YFSETQ. The CDR3 protein is CAGRTGTGSNEQFF. DNA of the CDR3: TGCGCCGGCAGGACGGGGACAGGGTCCAATGAGCAGTTCTTC.

The J gene is TRBJ2-7, the V gene TRBV15; 8 bases fit TRBD1. V shed 0 bases and J 7 bases; nucleotides not matched to a gene: 11. The CDR3 is 16 residues long. CDR1 and CDR2 (germline): LNHNV, YYDKDF (reference sequence). CDR3 in amino acids: CATSRDQGAETREQYF. CDR3 nucleotides: TGTGCCACCAGCAGAGATCAGGGGGCCGAGACGAGGGAGCAGTACTTC.

The V call is TRBV29-1, the J call TRBJ1-2, with 8 bases fitting TRBD1. CDR1 is SQVTM and CDR2 is ANQGSEA in the germline V gene. V dropped 6 bases and J dropped 2; count of bases not matched to a gene: 5. This CDR3 region has 13 residues. CDR3 protein: CSVRGQENYGYTF. CDR3 sequence (DNA): TGCAGCGTGAGGGGACAGGAAAACTATGGCTACACCTTC.

V and J are TRBV27 and TRBJ2-2; 7 bases map to TRBD2. CDR1 MNHEY and CDR2 SMNVEV come from the germline V gene (reference sequence). After removal of 2 bases from V and 7 bases from J, the junction contained 4 bases not matched to a gene. This CDR3 is built from 14 residues. CDR3 nucleotides: TGTGCCAGCAGTTTAAAACTAGCGCACGGGGAGCTGTTTTTT. As protein: CASSLKLAHGELFF.

The table lists this clone with a few counts. The chain is built from TRBV10-1 and TRBJ1-1, with D uncertain. V was trimmed by 0 bases and J by 8 bases, leaving 7 bases between them. Germline values: CDR1 WNHNN, CDR2 SYGVQD (reference sequence). The CDR3 is 12 amino acids. The CDR3 nucleotides read TGCGCCAGCAGTGAGTCCGGCAGGGAAGCTTTCTTT. Its translation: CASSESGREAFF.

In this sample, this clone turned up once. The chain has TRBV2 and TRBJ1-6; 8 nucleotides align to TRBD1. Unmatched junction bases numbered 4, after V lost 6 bases and J lost 3 bases. Germline V gene lookup returns CDR1 SNHLY and CDR2 FYNNEI. This CDR3 region has 15 residues. The CDR3 region has the DNA TGTGCCAGCAGGGGGACAGGCCTCTATAATTCACCCCTCCACTTT. Amino acid sequence: CASRGTGLYNSPLHF.

This clone was seen just once. The rearrangement links TRBV7-8 to TRBJ1-6; TRBD1 matches at 10 bases. J lost 10 bases, V lost 0 bases, and 3 bases had no gene match. CDR1 is SGHVS and CDR2 is FQNEAQ in the germline V gene. CDR3 length: 15 amino acids. The CDR3 DNA reads as TGTGCCAGCAGCTTAGCGACAGGGGGCCAATCACCCCTCCACTTT. Translated, it gives CASSLATGGQSPLHF. The full variable domain, completed using reference TRBV7-8 and TRBJ1-6, is GAGVSQSPRYKVAKRGQDVALRCDPISGHVSLFWYQQALGQGPEFLTYFQNEAQLDKSGLPSDRFFAERPEGSVSTLKIQRTQQEDSAVYLCASSLATGGQSPLHFGNGTRLTVT.

In DNA form, the CDR3 reads TGTGCCAGCAGTTATGGTCAGGGGGCTAGCACAGATACGCAGTATTTT. It specifies CASSYGQGASTDTQYF. The chain links TRBV6-6 to TRBJ2-3, with TRBD1 identical over 8 bases. Trimming removed 3 bases from V and 0 bases from J; junction bases left unmatched: 5. The length of the CDR3 is 16 residues. CDR1 and CDR2 from the germline V gene are MNHNY and SVGAGI (reference sequence).

This chain joins TRBV7-8 and TRBJ2-7; D is uncertain. V was shortened by 0 bases and J by 5 bases, with 8 bases between the two germline ends. The germline V gene has CDR1 SGHVS and CDR2 FQNEAQ. The CDR3 runs 13 residues. This CDR3 reads CASSLALWHEQYF. In DNA form, the CDR3 reads TGTGCCAGCAGCTTAGCGCTTTGGCACGAGCAGTACTTC.

The chain links TRBV19 to TRBJ1-5; TRBD1 matches 11 bases. The CDR3 is 18 amino acids. J was trimmed by 0 bases and V by 5 bases; bases with no gene match: 9. Germline V CDR1 and CDR2: LNHDA, SQIVND (reference sequence). CDR3 nucleotides: TGTGCCAGTAGTCCCCGGACAGGGGGCAGATATAGCAATCAGCCCCAGCATTTT. Translating gives CASSPRTGGRYSNQPQHF.

The genes are TRBV7-8 and TRBJ2-5; D gene unclear. V lost 4 bases to trimming and J lost 3 bases, with 12 bases between them. Germline V gene sequence: CDR1 SGHVS, CDR2 FQNEAQ. This CDR3 contains 14 residues. The CDR3 DNA reads as TGTGCCAGCAGCTCAGTGAGCCGGGAAGAGACCCAGTACTTC. Its protein is CASSSVSREETQYF.

This clone was counted a single time. The gene calls are TRBV11-2 and TRBJ2-1; tentative D call: TRBD2 (6 bases). Trimming left V 5 bases short and J 1 base short, with 12 bases between. The CDR3 covers 15 residues. Germline CDR1 SGHAT, CDR2 FQNNGV. The CDR3 nucleotides are TGTGCCAGCAGCACGCTGCGGGGTTCCTACAATGAGCAGTTCTTC. Amino acid sequence: CASSTLRGSYNEQFF.